This T cell receptor (beta chain) was found in a study of shared clonotypes between healthy human individuals. As handled by the study authors: Because ImmunoSEQ provided only junction sequences with no quality scores, the filtering differed. Measured with immunoSEQ multiplex PCR; TCRdb has only the in-frame clones, and not every one. The DNA gave D and trimming, while V, J and clone size come from that table. The table lists 1 million to 1.2 million clones, roughly 77% of them singletons. There are 14 residues in the CDR3. Trimming cost V 3 bases and J 7 bases, with 16 bases left between them. Germline V lookup: CDR1 KGHSH, CDR2 LQKENI.

The chain combines TRBV18 with TRBJ2-7, with D perhaps being TRBD1 or TRBD2 (6 bases each). This sequence was found in a man in his late teens or twenties in good health. Some clones in this sample may be carry-over from other donors' samples. Sequencing was done on a sample of memory CD4+ T cells from PBMCs. The subset was: CD45RA-negative fraction. This CDR3 is CASSPQTGAGEQYF. The CDR3 nucleotides are TGTGCCAGCTCACCCCAGACGGGGGCGGGTGAGCAGTACTTC.